Listed below are T cell receptor beta chains from one sample, sequenced in a study of Graves' ophthalmopathy and Graves' hyperthyroidism. TCRdb redid the calling of the multiplex PCR reads with MiXCR, one entry per CDR3 protein. The sample lists about 370,000 distinct CDR3 sequences; about 17% were seen once. The sample taken for sequencing was peripheral blood. Receptors were obtained from an adult woman with stable Graves' hyperthyroidism. The CDR3 runs from the conserved cysteine through the conserved F or W.

J | V | CDR3
TRBJ2-5 | TRBV6-2/TRBV6-3 | CASSYYQRETQYF
TRBJ2-7 | TRBV30 | CALSRQGSRYEQYF
TRBJ1-1 | TRBV30 | CAWGSPRVIMNTEAFF
TRBJ2-3 | TRBV2 | CASGRIGVRPEDTQYF
TRBJ2-7 | TRBV6-4 | CASRTGTSGIERYEQYF
TRBJ2-7 | TRBV6-1 | CASRNGRAYEQYF
TRBJ1-2 | TRBV18 | CASSPRGIYGYTF
TRBJ1-1 | TRBV20-1 | CSASYGNEAFF
TRBJ2-5 | TRBV11-1 | CASSLASASGMEQETQYF
TRBJ1-5 | TRBV6-2/TRBV6-3 | CASNKQGQHQPQHF
TRBJ1-6 | TRBV27 | CASSNFLNRGVHNSPLHF
TRBJ1-2 | TRBV7-2 | CASSLIAYGYTF
TRBJ2-7 | TRBV3-1 | CASNERGAREQYF
TRBJ2-6 | TRBV5-4 | CASSFRPGLRSGANVLTF
TRBJ1-2 | TRBV24-1 | CATSDPGQDYYGYTF
TRBJ2-7 | TRBV12-3/TRBV12-4 | CASRTGGNEQYF
TRBJ1-6 | TRBV28 | CASRPQGQPLHF
TRBJ2-7 | TRBV29-1 | CSVELAGFNEQYF
TRBJ2-5 | TRBV7-2 | CASRRRQGIKTQYF
TRBJ1-5 | TRBV7-8 | CASSPGRTGAGPQHF
TRBJ2-7 | TRBV19 | CASSIDRRGLYEQYF
TRBJ2-4 | TRBV29-1 | CSVSGTLAKNIQYF
TRBJ2-7 | TRBV7-2 | CASSLRGNEQYF
TRBJ2-5 | TRBV4-3 | CASSQDVTGGGETQYF
TRBJ2-2 | TRBV12-3/TRBV12-4 | CASSLGSGVGELFF
TRBJ1-5 | TRBV30 | CAWIKNRARSNQPQHF